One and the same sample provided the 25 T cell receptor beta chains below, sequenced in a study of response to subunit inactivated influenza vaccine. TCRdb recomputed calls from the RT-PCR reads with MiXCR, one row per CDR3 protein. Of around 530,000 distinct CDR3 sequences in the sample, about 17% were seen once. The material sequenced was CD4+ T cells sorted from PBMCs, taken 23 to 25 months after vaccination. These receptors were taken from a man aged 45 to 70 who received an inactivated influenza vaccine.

CDR3 protein: CALQTGVSLTHGNSPLHF. In DNA, the CDR3 is TGTGCCCTACAAACGGGTGTTTCCCTGACTCATGGGAATTCACCCCTCCACTTT. The chain employs TRBV9 and TRBJ1-6; D is unresolved. This CDR3 region has 18 residues. The germline V gene has CDR1 SGDLS and CDR2 YYNGEE. The V gene lost 10 bases and the J gene lost 7 bases, with 30 bases spanning the gap.

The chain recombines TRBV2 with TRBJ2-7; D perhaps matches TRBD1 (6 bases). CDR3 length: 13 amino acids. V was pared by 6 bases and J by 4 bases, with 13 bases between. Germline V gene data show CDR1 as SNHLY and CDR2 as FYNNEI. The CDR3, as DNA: TGTGCCAGCAGGGAGGACAGTGGATACGAGCAGTACTTC. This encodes CASREDSGYEQYF.

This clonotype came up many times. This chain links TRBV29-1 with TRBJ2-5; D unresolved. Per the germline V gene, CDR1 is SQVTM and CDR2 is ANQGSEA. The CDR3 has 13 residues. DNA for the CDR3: TGCAGTGCCCCTGGGCTAGTGGAGGAGACCCAGTACTTC. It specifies CSAPGLVEETQYF.

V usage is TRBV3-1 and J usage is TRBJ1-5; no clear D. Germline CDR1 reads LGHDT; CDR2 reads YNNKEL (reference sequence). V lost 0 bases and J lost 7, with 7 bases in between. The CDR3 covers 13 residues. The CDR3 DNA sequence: TGTGCCAGCAGCCAAGATGGACGGCAGCCCCAGCATTTT. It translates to CASSQDGRQPQHF.

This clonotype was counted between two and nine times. In nucleotides, the CDR3 is TGTGCCAGCAGCGTAGCCTATCGCGAGCAGTACTTC. Translating gives CASSVAYREQYF. The V gene is TRBV9, the J gene TRBJ2-7; D is ambiguous. V lost 0 bases to trimming and J lost 6 bases, with 7 bases between them. CDR3 size: 12 residues. The germline V gene has CDR1 SGDLS and CDR2 YYNGEE.

Here the CDR3 DNA reads TGCGCCAGCAGTAGATCGGGCGGACAGGAATCCTACGAGCAGTACTTC. Its translation: CASSRSGGQESYEQYF. The J gene is TRBJ2-7, the V gene TRBV5-1; 7 bases are shared with TRBD1. With V trimmed by 5 bases and J by 1 base, 12 bases remained unmatched. Germline CDR1 and CDR2: SGHRS and YFSETQ. The CDR3 covers 16 residues.

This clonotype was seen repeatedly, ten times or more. CDR3 sequence reads: CASSKTGLSSTDTQYF. DNA for the CDR3: TGTGCCAGCAGCAAGACAGGGCTTTCTAGCACAGATACGCAGTATTTT. The gene calls are TRBV6-4 and TRBJ2-3, with 7 nucleotides matching TRBD1. Germline assignment: CDR1 MRHNA and CDR2 SNTAGT. CDR3 size: 16 residues. The J segment lost 0 bases and the V segment lost 6 bases, leaving 9 bases of the junction unmatched.

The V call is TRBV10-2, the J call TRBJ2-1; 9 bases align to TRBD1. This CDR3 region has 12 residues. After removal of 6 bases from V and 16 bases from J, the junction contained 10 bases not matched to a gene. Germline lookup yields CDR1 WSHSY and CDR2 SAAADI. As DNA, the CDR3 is TGCGCCAGCAGGTTTCCGGGACAGGGTAGTTTCTTC. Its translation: CASRFPGQGSFF.

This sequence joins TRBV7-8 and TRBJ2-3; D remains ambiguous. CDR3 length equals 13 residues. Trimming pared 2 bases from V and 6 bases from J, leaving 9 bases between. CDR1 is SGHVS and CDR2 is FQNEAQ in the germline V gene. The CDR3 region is CASSLNYPDTQYF. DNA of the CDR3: TGTGCCAGCAGCTTAAACTACCCCGATACGCAGTATTTT.

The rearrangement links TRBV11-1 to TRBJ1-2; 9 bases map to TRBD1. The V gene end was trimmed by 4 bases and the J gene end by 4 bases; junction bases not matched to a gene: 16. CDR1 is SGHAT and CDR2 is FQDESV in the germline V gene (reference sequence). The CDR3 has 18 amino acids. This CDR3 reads CASSWSGTGFLEVYGYTF. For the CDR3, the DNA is TGTGCCAGCAGCTGGTCCGGGACAGGGTTCTTGGAGGTCTATGGCTACACCTTC.

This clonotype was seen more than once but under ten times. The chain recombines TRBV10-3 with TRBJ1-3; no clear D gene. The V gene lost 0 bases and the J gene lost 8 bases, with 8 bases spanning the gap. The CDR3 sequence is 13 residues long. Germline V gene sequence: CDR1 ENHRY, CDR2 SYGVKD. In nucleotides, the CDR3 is TGTGCCATCAGTGAGTCGGCGTCGGACACCATATATTTT. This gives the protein CAISESASDTIYF.

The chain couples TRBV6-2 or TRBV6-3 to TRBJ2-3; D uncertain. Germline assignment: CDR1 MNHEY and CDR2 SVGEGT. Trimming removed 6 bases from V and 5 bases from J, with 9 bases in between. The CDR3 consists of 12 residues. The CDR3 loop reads CASSYGKDTQYF. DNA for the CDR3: TGTGCCAGCAGCTACGGTAAAGATACGCAGTATTTT.

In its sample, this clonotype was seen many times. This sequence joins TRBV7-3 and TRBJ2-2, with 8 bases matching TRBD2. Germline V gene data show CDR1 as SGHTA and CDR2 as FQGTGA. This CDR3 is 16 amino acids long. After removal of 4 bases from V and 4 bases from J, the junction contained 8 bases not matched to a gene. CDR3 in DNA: TGTGCCAGCAGCTCCCCAGCGGGAGACCCCACCGGGGAGCTGTTTTTT. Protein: CASSSPAGDPTGELFF.

The CDR3 loop reads CASSLTGSQHF. The CDR3 coding sequence is TGTGCCAGCAGTTTAACGGGGTCCCAGCATTTT. The chain has TRBV12-3 or TRBV12-4 and TRBJ1-5; D gene unclear. The CDR3 has 11 residues. V lost 2 bases, J lost 11 bases, and 7 bases lay in between.

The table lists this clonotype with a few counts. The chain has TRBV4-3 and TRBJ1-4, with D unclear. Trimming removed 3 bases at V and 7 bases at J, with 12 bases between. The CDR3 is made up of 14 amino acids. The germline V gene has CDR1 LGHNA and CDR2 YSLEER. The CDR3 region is CASSHEFEGEKLFF. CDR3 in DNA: TGCGCCAGCAGCCACGAGTTCGAGGGTGAAAAACTGTTTTTT.

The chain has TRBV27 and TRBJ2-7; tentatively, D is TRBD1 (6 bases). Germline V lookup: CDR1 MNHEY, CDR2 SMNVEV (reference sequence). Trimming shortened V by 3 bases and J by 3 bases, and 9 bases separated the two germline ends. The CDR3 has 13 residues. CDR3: CASSFTTGYEQYF. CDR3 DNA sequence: TGTGCCAGCAGTTTTACGACAGGCTACGAGCAGTACTTC.

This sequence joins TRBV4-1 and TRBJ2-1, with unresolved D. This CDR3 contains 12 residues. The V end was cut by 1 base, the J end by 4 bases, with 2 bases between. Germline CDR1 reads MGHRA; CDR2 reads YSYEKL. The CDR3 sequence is CASSQGYNEQFF. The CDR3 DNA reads TGCGCCAGCAGCCAAGGATACAATGAGCAGTTCTTC.

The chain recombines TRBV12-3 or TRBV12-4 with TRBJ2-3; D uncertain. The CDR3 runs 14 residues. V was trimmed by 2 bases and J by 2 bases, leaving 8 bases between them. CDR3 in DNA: TGTGCCAGCAGTTTAAGGGCGGACACAGATACGCAGTATTTT. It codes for CASSLRADTDTQYF.

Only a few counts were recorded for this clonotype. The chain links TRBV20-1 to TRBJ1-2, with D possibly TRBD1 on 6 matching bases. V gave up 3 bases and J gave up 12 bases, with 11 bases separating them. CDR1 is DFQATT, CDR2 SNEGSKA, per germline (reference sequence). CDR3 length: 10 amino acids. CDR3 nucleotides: TGCAGTGCTAGTTTCAGGGGACACACCTTC. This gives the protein CSASFRGHTF.

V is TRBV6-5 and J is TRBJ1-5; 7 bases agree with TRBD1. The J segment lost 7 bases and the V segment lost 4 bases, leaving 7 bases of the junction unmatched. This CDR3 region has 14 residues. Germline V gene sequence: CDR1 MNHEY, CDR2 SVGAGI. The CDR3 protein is CASSSRGLWQPQHF. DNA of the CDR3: TGTGCCAGCAGTTCTAGGGGGCTATGGCAGCCCCAGCATTTT.

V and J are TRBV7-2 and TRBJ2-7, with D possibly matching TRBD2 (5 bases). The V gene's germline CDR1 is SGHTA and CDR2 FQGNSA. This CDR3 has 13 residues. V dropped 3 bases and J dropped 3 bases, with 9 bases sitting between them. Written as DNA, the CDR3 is TGTGCCAGCAGCTTCCCGGGAAACTACGAGCAGTACTTC. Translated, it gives CASSFPGNYEQYF.

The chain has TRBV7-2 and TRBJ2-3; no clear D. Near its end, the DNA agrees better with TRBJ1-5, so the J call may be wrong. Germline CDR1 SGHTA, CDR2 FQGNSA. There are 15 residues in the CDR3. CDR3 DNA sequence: TGTGCCAGCAGCGCCCTTCCCGGGCGCACAGATACGCAGCATTTT. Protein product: CASSALPGRTDTQHF.

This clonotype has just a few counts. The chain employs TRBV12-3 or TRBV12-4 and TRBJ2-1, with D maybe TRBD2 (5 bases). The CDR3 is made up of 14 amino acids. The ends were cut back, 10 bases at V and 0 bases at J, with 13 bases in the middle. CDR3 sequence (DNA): TGTGCCACCCAGCGGTCCAGCTCCTACAATGAGCAGTTCTTC. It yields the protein CATQRSSSYNEQFF.

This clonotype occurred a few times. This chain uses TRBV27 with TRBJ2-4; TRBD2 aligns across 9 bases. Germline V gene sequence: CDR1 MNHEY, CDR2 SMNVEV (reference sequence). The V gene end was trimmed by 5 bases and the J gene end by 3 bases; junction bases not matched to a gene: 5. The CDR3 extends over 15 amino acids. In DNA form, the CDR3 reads TGTGCCAGCAGTCCACGGACTAGCGTCAAAAACATTCAGTACTTC. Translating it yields CASSPRTSVKNIQYF.

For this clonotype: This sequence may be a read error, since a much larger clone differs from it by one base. As DNA, the CDR3 is TGTGCCGGCAGCTTAGCTTTAACTAGCAGCTACAATGAGCAGTTCTTC. Translated: CAGSLALTSSYNEQFF. This sequence joins TRBV7-9 and TRBJ2-1; D might be TRBD2 (6 bases). Germline CDR1 is SEHNR and CDR2 is FQNEAQ (reference sequence). This CDR3 has 16 amino acids.